The TCR beta chain under discussion was sequenced for a study of cytomegalovirus exposure and HLA in healthy donors. About the study: An early data release held approximately 85 million unique TCRs from HLA-typed donors.

Overall study results and limits: As confirmed in vitro, a few CMV-associated chains were specific for CMV antigens.

This clone has a single count. What it binds is unknown. PCR employed 60 Vbeta and 13 Jbeta primers. Here immunoSEQ multiplex PCR was the method, and the copy in TCRdb shows in-frame clones only, minus some. Counted here are about 170,000 clones, less than 85% occurring once; the ten biggest clones make up 1%. From germline, CDR1 is SGHDT and CDR2 YYEEEE. Trimming cost V 1 base and J 7 bases, with 9 bases left between them. CDR3 length equals 13 residues. The TCR sequence derives from a boy between 2 and 10 years old in good health and CMV-seronegative. This rearrangement joins TRBV5-6 to TRBJ1-5, with a possible D match to TRBD1 (5 bases). The sample taken for sequencing was PBMCs. CDR3 bases: TGTGCCAGCAGCTTGAGGGGTAACCAGCCCCAGCATTTT. Translating gives CASSLRGNQPQHF.